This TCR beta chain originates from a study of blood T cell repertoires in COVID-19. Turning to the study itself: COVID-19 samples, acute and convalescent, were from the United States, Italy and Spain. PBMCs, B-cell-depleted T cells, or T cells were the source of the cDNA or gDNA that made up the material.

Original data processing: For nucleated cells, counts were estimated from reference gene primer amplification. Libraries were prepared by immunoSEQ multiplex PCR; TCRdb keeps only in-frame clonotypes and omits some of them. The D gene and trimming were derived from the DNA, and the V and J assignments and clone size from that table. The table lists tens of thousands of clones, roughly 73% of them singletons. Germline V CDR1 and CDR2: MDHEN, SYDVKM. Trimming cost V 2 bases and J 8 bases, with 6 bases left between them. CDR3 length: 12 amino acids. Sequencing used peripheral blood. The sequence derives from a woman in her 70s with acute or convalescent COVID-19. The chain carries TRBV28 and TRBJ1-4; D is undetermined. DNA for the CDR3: TGTGCCAGCAGTTTACTGGAGGAAAAACTGTTTTTT. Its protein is CASSLLEEKLFF.